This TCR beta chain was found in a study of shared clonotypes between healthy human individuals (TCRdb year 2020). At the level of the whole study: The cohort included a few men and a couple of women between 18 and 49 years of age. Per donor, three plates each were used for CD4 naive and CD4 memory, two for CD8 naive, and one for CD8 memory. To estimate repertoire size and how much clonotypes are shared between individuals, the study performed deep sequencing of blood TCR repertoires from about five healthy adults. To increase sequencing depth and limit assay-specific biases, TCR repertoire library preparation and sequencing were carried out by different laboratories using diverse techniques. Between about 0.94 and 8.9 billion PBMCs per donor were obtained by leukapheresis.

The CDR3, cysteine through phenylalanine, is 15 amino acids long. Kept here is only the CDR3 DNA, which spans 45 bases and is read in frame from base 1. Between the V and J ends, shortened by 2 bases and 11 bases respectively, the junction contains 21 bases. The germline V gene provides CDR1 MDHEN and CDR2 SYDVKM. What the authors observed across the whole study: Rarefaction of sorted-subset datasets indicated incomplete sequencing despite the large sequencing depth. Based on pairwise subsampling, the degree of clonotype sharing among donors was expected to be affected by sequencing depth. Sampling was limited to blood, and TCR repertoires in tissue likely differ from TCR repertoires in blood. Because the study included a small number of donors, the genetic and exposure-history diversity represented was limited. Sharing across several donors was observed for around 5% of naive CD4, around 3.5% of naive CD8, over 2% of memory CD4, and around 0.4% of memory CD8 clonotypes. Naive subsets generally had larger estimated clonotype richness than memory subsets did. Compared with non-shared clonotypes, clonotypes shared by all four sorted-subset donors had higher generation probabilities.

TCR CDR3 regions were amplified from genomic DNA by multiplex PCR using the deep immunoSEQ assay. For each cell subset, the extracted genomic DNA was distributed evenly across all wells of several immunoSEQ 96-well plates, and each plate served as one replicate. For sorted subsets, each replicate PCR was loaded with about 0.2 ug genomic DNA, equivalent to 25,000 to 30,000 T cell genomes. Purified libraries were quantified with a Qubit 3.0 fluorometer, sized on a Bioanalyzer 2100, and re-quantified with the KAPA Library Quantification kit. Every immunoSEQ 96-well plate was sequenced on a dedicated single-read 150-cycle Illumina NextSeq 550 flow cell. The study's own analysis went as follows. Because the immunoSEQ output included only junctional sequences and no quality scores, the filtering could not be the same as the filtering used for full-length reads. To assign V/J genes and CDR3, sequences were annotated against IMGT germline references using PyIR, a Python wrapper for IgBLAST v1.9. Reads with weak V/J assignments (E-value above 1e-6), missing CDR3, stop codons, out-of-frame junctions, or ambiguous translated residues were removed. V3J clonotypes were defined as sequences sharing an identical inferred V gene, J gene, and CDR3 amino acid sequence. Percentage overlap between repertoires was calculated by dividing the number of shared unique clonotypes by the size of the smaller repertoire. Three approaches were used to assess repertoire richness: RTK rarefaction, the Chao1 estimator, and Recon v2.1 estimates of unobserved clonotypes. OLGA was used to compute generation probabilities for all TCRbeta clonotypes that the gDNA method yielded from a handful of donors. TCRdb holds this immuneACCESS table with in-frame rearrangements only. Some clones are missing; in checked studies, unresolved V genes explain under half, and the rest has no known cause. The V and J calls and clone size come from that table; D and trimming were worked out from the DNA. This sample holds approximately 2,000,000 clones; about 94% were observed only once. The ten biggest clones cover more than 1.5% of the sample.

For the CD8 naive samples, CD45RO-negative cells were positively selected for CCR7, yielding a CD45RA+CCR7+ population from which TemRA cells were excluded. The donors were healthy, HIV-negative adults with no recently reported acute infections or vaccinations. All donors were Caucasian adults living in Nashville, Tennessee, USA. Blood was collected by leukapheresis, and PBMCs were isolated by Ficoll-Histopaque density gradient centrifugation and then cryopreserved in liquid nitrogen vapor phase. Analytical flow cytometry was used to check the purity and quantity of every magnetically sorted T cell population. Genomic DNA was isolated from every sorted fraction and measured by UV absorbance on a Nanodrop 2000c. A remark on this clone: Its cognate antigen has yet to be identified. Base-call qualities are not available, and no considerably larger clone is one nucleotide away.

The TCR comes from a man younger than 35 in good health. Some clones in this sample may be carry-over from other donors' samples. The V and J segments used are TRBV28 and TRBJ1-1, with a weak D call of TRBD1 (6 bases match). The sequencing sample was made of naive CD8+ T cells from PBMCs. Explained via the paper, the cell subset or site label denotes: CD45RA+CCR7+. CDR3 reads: CASSLSGTPAYWAFF. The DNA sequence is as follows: TGTGCCAGCAGTTTAAGTGGGACACCAGCTTATTGGGCTTTCTTT.